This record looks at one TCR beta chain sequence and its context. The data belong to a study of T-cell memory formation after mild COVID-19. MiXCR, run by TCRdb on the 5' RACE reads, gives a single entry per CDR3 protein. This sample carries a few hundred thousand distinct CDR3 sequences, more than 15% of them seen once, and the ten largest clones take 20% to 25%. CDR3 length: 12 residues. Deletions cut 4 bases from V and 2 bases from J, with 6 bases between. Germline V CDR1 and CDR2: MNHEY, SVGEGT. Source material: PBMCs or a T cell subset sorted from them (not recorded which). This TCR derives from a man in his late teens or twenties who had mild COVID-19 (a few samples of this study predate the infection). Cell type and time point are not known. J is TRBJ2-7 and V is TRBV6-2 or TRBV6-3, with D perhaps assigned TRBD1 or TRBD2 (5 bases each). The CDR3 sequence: CASSWDAYEQYV. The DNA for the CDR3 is TGTGCCAGCAGTTGGGACGCCTACGAGCAGTACGTC.